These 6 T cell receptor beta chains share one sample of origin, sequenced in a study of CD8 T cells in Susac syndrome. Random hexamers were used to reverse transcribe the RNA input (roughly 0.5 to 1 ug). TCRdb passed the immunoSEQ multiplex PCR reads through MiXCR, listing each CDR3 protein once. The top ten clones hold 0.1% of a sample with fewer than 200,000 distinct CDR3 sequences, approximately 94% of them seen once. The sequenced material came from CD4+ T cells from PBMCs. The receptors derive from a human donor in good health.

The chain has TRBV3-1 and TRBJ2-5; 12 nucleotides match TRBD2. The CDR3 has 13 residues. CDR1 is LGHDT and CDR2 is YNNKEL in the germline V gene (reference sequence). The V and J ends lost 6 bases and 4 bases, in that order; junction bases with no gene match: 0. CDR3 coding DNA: TGTGCCAGCAGACTAGCGGGAGGAGAGACCCAGTACTTC. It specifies CASRLAGGETQYF.

The CDR3: CSVGFRGGSDTQYF. CDR3 sequence (DNA): TGCAGCGTTGGGTTTCGAGGGGGGTCAGATACGCAGTATTTT. This rearrangement joins TRBV29-1 to TRBJ2-3; possibly TRBD1 or TRBD2 for D (6 bases each). From germline, CDR1 is SQVTM and CDR2 ANQGSEA. This CDR3 has 14 amino acids. V was cut by 4 bases and J by 4 bases, with 15 bases left in between.

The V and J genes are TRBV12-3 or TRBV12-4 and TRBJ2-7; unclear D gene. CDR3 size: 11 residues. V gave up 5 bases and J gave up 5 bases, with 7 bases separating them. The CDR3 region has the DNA TGTGCCAGCAGTCTCAGAAACGAGCAGTACTTC. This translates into CASSLRNEQYF.

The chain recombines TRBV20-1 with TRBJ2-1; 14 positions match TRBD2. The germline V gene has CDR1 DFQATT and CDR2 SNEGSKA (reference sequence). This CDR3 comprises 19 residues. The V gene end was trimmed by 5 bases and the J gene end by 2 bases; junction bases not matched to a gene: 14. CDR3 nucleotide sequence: TGCAGTGCTGCGACGGGACTAGCGGGAGTCCTCTCCACCTACAATGAGCAGTTCTTC. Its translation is CSAATGLAGVLSTYNEQFF.

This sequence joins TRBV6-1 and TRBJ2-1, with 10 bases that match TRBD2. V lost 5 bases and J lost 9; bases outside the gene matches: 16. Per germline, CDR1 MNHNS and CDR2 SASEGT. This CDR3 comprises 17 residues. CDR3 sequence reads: CASSKTTSGYSLGEQFF. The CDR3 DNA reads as TGTGCCAGCAGTAAGACGACTAGCGGGTACTCACTGGGTGAGCAGTTCTTC.

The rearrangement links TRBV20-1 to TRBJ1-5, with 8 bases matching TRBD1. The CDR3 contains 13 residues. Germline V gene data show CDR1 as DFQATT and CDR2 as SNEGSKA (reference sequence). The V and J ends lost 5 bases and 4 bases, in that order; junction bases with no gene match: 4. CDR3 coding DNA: TGCAGTGCTCGGACAGGGATGAATCAGCCCCAGCATTTT. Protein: CSARTGMNQPQHF.